The T cell receptor (beta chain) described here comes from a study of cytomegalovirus exposure and HLA in healthy donors. V gave up 2 bases and J gave up 5 bases, with 7 bases separating them. The CDR3 has 12 residues. Germline values: CDR1 SEHNR, CDR2 FQNEAQ (reference sequence). The PCR used 60 Vbeta and 13 Jbeta primers. TCRdb's table, derived via immunoSEQ multiplex PCR, lists solely in-frame clones and lacks some. The data contain tens of thousands of clones, approximately 80% of them singletons. This clonotype was obtained from a woman aged 25 to 39 in good health and CMV-seronegative. Sequencing was done on a sample of PBMCs. The chain uses TRBV7-9 and TRBJ2-7; maybe TRBD1 (5 bases). For the CDR3, the DNA is TGTGCCAGCAGCTTATCAGGGAACGAGCAGTACTTC. Amino acids: CASSLSGNEQYF. The whole variable domain, filled in from reference TRBV7-9 and TRBJ2-7, reads DTGVSQNPRHKITKRGQNVTFRCDPISEHNRLYWYRQTLGQGPEFLTYFQNEAQLEKSRLLSDRFSAERPKGSFSTLEIQRTEQGDSAMYLCASSLSGNEQYFGPGTRLTVT.